The clone carrying this T cell receptor (beta chain) has more than one count but fewer than ten. The CDR3 extends over 15 amino acids. The germline V and J ends were trimmed by 0 bases and 7 bases, with 12 bases remaining between them. The sample comes from a study of response to subunit inactivated influenza vaccine. One entry per CDR3 protein, called by TCRdb with MiXCR from the RT-PCR reads. The sample includes roughly 790,000 distinct CDR3 sequences, 20% to 25% of them seen just once. The sequence was obtained from a man aged 50 or older who received an inactivated influenza vaccine. Sample: PBMCs from blood, taken 4 to 6 days after vaccination. V gene TRBV12-3 or TRBV12-4 combines with J gene TRBJ2-2; D is perhaps TRBD2 (7 bases). The DNA for the CDR3 is TGTGCCAGCAGTTTAGCGGGGGGGCCAGTCGGGGAGCTGTTTTTT. This sequence encodes CASSLAGGPVGELFF.